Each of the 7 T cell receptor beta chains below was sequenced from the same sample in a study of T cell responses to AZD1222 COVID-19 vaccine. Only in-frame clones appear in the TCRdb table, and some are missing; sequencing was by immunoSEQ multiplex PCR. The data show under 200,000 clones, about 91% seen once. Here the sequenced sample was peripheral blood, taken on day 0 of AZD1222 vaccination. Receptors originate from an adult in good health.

The CDR3 DNA follows: TGCGCCAGCAGCTTACTTCAGGACAGCTACACCGGGGAGCTGTTTTTT. The encoded protein is CASSLLQDSYTGELFF. This chain joins TRBV5-1 and TRBJ2-2; D is perhaps TRBD1 (6 bases). Germline values: CDR1 SGHRS, CDR2 YFSETQ. The germline V and J ends were trimmed by 2 bases and 3 bases, with 14 bases remaining between them. CDR3 length: 16 amino acids.

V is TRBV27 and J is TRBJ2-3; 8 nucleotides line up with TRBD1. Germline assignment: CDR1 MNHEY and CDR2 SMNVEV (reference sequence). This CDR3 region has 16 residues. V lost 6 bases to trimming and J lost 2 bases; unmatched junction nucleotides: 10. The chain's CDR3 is CASRNPGQVITDTQYF. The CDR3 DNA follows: TGTGCCAGCAGAAACCCGGGACAGGTGATCACAGATACGCAGTATTTT.

The CDR3 spells CASSLGPRTEAFF. In DNA form, the CDR3 reads TGTGCCAGCAGTTTGGGGCCGAGGACTGAAGCTTTCTTT. This sequence joins TRBV28 and TRBJ1-1; perhaps TRBD1 as D (5 bases). Germline assignment: CDR1 MDHEN and CDR2 SYDVKM. There are 13 residues in the CDR3. Trimming shortened V by 3 bases and J by 5 bases, and 10 bases separated the two germline ends.

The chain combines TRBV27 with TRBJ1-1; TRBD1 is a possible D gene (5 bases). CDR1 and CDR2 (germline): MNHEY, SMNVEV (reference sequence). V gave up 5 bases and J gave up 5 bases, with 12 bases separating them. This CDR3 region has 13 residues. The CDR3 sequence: CASSADGGTEAFF. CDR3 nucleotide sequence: TGTGCCAGCAGTGCGGACGGGGGAACTGAAGCTTTCTTT.

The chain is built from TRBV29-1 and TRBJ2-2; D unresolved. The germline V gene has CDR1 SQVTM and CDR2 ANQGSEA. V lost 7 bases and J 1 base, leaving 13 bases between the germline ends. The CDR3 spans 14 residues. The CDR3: CSAQRSGNTGELFF. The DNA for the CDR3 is TGCAGCGCCCAACGCTCGGGGAACACCGGGGAGCTGTTTTTT.

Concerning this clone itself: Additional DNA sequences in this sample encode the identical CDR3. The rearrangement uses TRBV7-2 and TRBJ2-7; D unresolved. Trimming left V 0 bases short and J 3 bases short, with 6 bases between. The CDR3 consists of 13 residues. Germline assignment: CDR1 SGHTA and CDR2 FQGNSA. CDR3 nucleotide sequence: TGTGCCAGCAGCTTAGCGGGTAGCTACGAGCAGTACTTC. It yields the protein CASSLAGSYEQYF.

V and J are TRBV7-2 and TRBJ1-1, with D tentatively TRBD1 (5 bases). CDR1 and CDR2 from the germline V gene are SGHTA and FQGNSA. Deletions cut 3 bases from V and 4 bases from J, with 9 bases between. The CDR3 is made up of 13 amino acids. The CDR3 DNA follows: TGTGCCAGCAGCTTTCTCGGGGGCACTGAAGCTTTCTTT. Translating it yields CASSFLGGTEAFF.